Below, 15 T cell receptor beta chains from the same sample are listed, as sequenced in a study of beta chain features in type 1 diabetes. The investigators reverse transcribed all of the isolated RNA, so they sequenced expressed TCRB transcripts. The protocol was immunoSEQ multiplex PCR, while the TCRdb copy is restricted to in-frame clones and leaves out a portion. The sample records about 220,000 clones, roughly 10% being singletons. Sequenced: central memory CD4+ T cells from blood. Receptor source: a young man in good health.

The J gene is TRBJ2-5, the V gene TRBV7-9, with D perhaps matching TRBD2 (6 bases). With the DNA end fitting TRBJ2-7 better, the J assignment may be wrong. The CDR3 runs 12 residues. The V gene's germline CDR1 is SEHNR and CDR2 FQNEAQ (reference sequence). Here the CDR3 DNA reads TGTGCCAGCAGCCGGGACGGGGGCGAGCAGTACTTC. Residues: CASSRDGGEQYF.

This chain connects TRBV2 to TRBJ2-7, with 10 bases that match TRBD1. This CDR3 comprises 14 residues. Germline V CDR1 and CDR2: SNHLY, FYNNEI. Trimming cost V 6 bases and J 3 bases; bases outside gene matches: 5. Written as DNA, the CDR3 is TGTGCCAGCAGCTCGGACAGGGGGGACTACGAGCAGTACTTC. Residues: CASSSDRGDYEQYF.

This clone was recorded a few times. The chain couples TRBV20-1 to TRBJ2-7; D is ambiguous. CDR3 length: 11 amino acids. Trimming removed 5 bases from V and 2 bases from J, with 7 bases in between. Germline CDR1 reads DFQATT; CDR2 reads SNEGSKA (reference sequence). DNA of the CDR3: TGCAGTGCTCCTGAGACCTACGAGCAGTACTTC. Translating it yields CSAPETYEQYF.

This clone was seen a few times. The chain joins TRBV7-9 to TRBJ1-2; 9 bases are shared with TRBD1. Germline CDR1 SEHNR, CDR2 FQNEAQ (reference sequence). The CDR3 spans 14 residues. V lost 1 base, J lost 6 bases, and 3 bases stayed unmatched. The CDR3 sequence: CASSLDGDRDGYTF. The CDR3 DNA reads TGTGCCAGCAGCTTAGATGGGGACAGGGATGGCTACACCTTC.

This rearrangement joins TRBV21-1 to TRBJ2-2; the table assigns TRBD1, which was not confirmed against the DNA. TRBV21-1 is a pseudogene. CDR3 length: 19 residues. The CDR3 nucleotides are TGTGCCAGCAGCCTACGGGACAGGGGACTCTCCCGGGAAACCGGGGAGCTGTTTTTT. Its protein product is CASSLRDRGLSRETGELFF.

The CDR3 coding sequence is TGTGCCACCAGCTTAGGACTAGCGGCTAACACCGGGGAGCTGTTTTTT. This gives the protein CATSLGLAANTGELFF. The genes are TRBV15 and TRBJ2-2; 10 nucleotides agree with TRBD2. Germline V gene sequence: CDR1 LNHNV, CDR2 YYDKDF (reference sequence). With V trimmed by 5 bases and J by 2 bases, 5 bases remained unmatched. This CDR3 is built from 16 residues.

This clone has more than one count but fewer than ten. The chain carries TRBV29-1 and TRBJ2-3; weak D call: TRBD1 (6 bases). Trimming stripped 3 bases from V and 3 bases from J, with 10 bases between. Looked up from germline, CDR1 is SQVTM and CDR2 is ANQGSEA. The CDR3 has 13 amino acids. The CDR3 DNA sequence: TGCAGCGTTGATAGGGGGTGGACAGATACGCAGTATTTT. Encoded protein: CSVDRGWTDTQYF.

This clone was seen a handful of times. The chain recombines TRBV29-1 with TRBJ1-5; a possible D gene is TRBD1 (6 bases). The CDR3 covers 13 residues. Germline CDR1 SQVTM, CDR2 ANQGSEA. V was cut by 4 bases and J by 5 bases, with 12 bases left in between. For the CDR3, the DNA is TGCAGCGTTGGCAGGGCAGGGGATCAGCCCCAGCATTTT. Protein: CSVGRAGDQPQHF.

The chain combines TRBV6-5 with TRBJ2-5; D possibly corresponds to TRBD2 (6 bases). Trimming shortened V by 4 bases and J by 5 bases, and 14 bases separated the two germline ends. The CDR3 consists of 14 residues. Per germline, CDR1 MNHEY and CDR2 SVGAGI. The chain's CDR3 is CASSSPGVVETQYF. CDR3 in DNA: TGTGCCAGCAGTTCCCCGGGGGTGGTGGAGACCCAGTACTTC.

The chain employs TRBV7-9 and TRBJ1-2; 9 positions agree with TRBD1. The ends lost 3 bases at V and 5 bases at J; junction bases unmatched: 7. Germline V gene lookup returns CDR1 SEHNR and CDR2 FQNEAQ (reference sequence). There are 15 residues in the CDR3. CDR3 loop: CASSFGQGPLYGYTF. The CDR3 DNA reads TGTGCCAGCAGCTTCGGACAGGGGCCACTTTATGGCTACACCTTC.

This clone was detected a few times. The same CDR3 arises from other DNA sequences in this sample as well. This chain links TRBV5-4 with TRBJ2-3; D gene ambiguous. The CDR3 is 13 residues long. Germline V lookup: CDR1 SGHNT, CDR2 YYREEE (reference sequence). V lost 0 bases and J lost 0, with 2 bases in between. The CDR3 loop is CASSLDSTDTQYF. CDR3 DNA sequence: TGTGCCAGCAGCTTGGATAGCACAGATACGCAGTATTTT. The full variable domain, its missing parts supplied by reference TRBV5-4 and TRBJ2-3, is ETGVTQSPTHLIKTRGQQVTLRCSSQSGHNTVSWYQQALGQGPQFIFQYYREEENGRGNFPPRFSGLQFPNYSSELNVNALELDDSALYLCASSLDSTDTQYFGPGTRLTVL.

In its sample, this clone was seen a few times. The chain uses TRBV9 and TRBJ2-1; 8 bases are a match to TRBD2. The junction had 2 bases not matched to a gene; V was cut back by 0 bases and J by 6 bases. Germline V gives CDR1 SGDLS, CDR2 YYNGEE. The CDR3 is 14 amino acids. CDR3 sequence (DNA): TGTGCCAGCAGCGTAGAGCGGGAGAGCAATGAGCAGTTCTTC. Residues: CASSVERESNEQFF.

V is TRBV2 and J is TRBJ2-1; D remains unclear. Germline loops: CDR1 SNHLY, CDR2 FYNNEI. V lost 8 bases and J 12 bases, leaving 17 bases between the germline ends. CDR3 length: 12 amino acids. CDR3 DNA sequence: TGTGCCAGCCTGTACCAGCCGTCGGGGCAGTTCTTC. Translated: CASLYQPSGQFF.

This clone has a handful of counts. One base away lies a much larger clone, so this may be a sequencing read error. This sequence joins TRBV30 and TRBJ2-6; D perhaps matches TRBD2 (6 bases). Per the germline V gene, CDR1 is GTSNPN and CDR2 is SVGIG (reference sequence). This CDR3 comprises 16 residues. Deletions cut 3 bases from V and 0 bases from J, with 12 bases between. In DNA form, the CDR3 reads TGTGCCTGGAGAAATCGCGGGGTCTCTGGGGCCAACGTCCTGACTTTC. It specifies CAWRNRGVSGANVLTF. Looking up the rest from reference TRBV30 and TRBJ2-6 gives the full variable domain: SQTIHQWPATLVQPVGSPLSLECTVEGTSNPNLYWYRQAAGRGLQLLFYSVGIGQISSEVPQNLSASRPQDRQFILSSKKLLLSDSGFYLCAWRNRGVSGANVLTFGAGSRLTVL.

With regard to this clone: A much larger clone sits a single nucleotide away, making a read error possible. Other DNA sequences in the sample encode the same CDR3. The rearrangement joins TRBV6-6 to TRBJ1-1; D is undetermined. This CDR3 is 11 amino acids long. With 7 bases removed from V and 1 base from J, the gap between germline ends came to 4 bases. Germline V CDR1 and CDR2: MNHNY, SVGAGI (reference sequence). CDR3 residues: CASTANTEAFF. In nucleotides, the CDR3 is TGTGCCAGCACTGCGAACACTGAAGCTTTCTTT.